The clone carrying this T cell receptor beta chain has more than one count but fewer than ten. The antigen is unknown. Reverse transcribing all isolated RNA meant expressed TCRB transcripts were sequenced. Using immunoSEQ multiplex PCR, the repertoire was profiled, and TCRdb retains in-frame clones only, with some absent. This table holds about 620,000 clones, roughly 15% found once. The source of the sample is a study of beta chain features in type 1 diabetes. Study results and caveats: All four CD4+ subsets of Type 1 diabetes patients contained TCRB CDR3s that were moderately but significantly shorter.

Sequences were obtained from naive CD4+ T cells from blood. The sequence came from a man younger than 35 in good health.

The chain's CDR3 is CASSVGAGAGVLASDTQYF. CDR3 nucleotides: TGTGCCAGCAGCGTAGGGGCAGGAGCGGGGGTTTTGGCATCAGATACGCAGTATTTT. The rearrangement uses TRBV9 and TRBJ2-3; 8 positions agree with TRBD2. CDR1 SGDLS and CDR2 YYNGEE come from the germline V gene. The V and J ends lost 0 bases and 4 bases, in that order; junction bases with no gene match: 16. The CDR3 has 19 residues.